This T cell receptor (beta chain) was recorded in a study of naive and memory T cell subsets. Findings and caveats of the study: Between naive and memory subsets, TCR abundance power law exponents differed. Naive and memory repertoire findings lacked a ground truth for validation. Especially in CD8 cells, naive repertoires contained a few larger clonotypes, possibly CD45RA-re-expressing memory cells.

A remark on this clonotype: The antigen is undetermined.

Two oligonucleotides, mixed equimolar, formed the beta constant-region primer covering TRBC1 and TRBC2. Nested alpha and beta constant-region primers with the SP2 primer drove four PCR rounds on ligated cDNA. The cDNA 3' end received a ligated single-stranded oligonucleotide carrying the SP2 primer and a 12-nucleotide UMI. MiXCR was run by TCRdb on the UMI-ligation and nested PCR reads, yielding one entry per CDR3 protein. The sample yields over 110,000 distinct CDR3 sequences, about 20% seen once. Overnight CMV lysate stimulation of fresh PBMCs defined donor CMV status by CD4+ IFNgamma. This CDR3 is built from 16 residues. The V gene's germline CDR1 is MDHEN and CDR2 SYDVKM. Trimming took 5 bases from V and 4 from J; bases not matched to a gene: 13.

Sequencing was done on a sample of naive CD8+ T cells from blood. The chain employs TRBV28 and TRBJ1-2, with 7 bases aligning to TRBD1. The clonotype comes from a human donor in good health. CDR3 DNA: TGTGCCAGCAGTACTTGGGACAGACGGGACTTCTATGGCTACACCTTC. This gives the protein CASSTWDRRDFYGYTF.